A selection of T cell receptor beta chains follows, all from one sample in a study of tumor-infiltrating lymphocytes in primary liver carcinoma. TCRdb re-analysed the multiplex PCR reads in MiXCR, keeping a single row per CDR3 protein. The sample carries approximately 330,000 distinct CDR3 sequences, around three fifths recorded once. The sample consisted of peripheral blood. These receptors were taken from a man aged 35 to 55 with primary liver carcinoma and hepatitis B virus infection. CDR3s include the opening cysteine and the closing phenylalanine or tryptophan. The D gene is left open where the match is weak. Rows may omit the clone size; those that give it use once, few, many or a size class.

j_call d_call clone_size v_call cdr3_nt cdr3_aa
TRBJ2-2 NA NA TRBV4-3 TGCGACAGCAGCCAAGATACGAACACTGGGGAGCTGTTTTTT CDSSQDTNTGELFF
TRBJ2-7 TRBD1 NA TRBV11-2 TGTGTCAGCAGGGTACAGGGGGCGATCTTCGAGCACTACTTC CVSRVQGAIFEHYF
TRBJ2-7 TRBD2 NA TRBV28 TGTGCCAGCACCTTGGGAGGGGCTGGCGAGCAGTACTTC CASTLGGAGEQYF
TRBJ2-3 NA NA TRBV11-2 TGTGCCAACAGCTTCCGACTAGGGGAACACACAGATACGCAGTATTTT CANSFRLGEHTDTQYF
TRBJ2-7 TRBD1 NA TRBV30 TGTGCCTGGAGTCGGGACAGGGGAGACGAGCAGTGCTTC CAWSRDRGDEQCF
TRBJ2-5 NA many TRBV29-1 TGCAGCTCAGCCAGGGCGGGGGAGACCCAGTACTTC CSSARAGETQYF
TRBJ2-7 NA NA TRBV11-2 TGCGCCAGCAGCTTACTTCAGGGGATGGGTGAGCATTACTTC CASSLLQGMGEHYF
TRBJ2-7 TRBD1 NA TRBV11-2 TGTGACAGCAGTCCACGGACAGGGGCGGGCTCCTACGAGCAGTACTTC CDSSPRTGAGSYEQYF
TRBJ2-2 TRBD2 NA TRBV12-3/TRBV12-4 TGTGCCAGCAGTCATACTAGCGGGGTTTACACCGGGGAGCTGTTTTTT CASSHTSGVYTGELFF
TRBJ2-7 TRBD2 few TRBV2 TGTGCCAGCAGGGGTTATCTAGCGGGCAAGGTTAGCTCCTACGAGCAGTACTTC CASRGYLAGKVSSYEQYF
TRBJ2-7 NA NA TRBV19 TGTGCCAGTAGTATAGGGGGCCTCTACGACGAGCAGTACTTC CASSIGGLYDEQYF
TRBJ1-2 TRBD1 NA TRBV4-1 TGCGCCAGCAGCCAAGGTCGGCGACAGGGGGATGGCTATGGCTACACCTTC CASSQGRRQGDGYGYTF
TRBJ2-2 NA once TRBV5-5 TGTGCCAGCAGCTTGGGCGGAGGGGGCGGGGAGTTGTTTTTT CASSLGGGGGELFF
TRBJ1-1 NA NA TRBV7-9 TGTGCCAGCAGCTTCGGAGGGATGAACACTGAAGCTTCCTTT CASSFGGMNTEASF
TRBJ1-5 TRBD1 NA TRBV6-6 TGTGCCAGCAAGACGGGGACAGTCGATAGCAATCACGCCCAACATTTT CASKTGTVDSNHAQHF
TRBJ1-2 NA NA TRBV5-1 TGCGCCAGCAGCTTGGTGGTTGGGGACTATGGCTACACCTTC CASSLVVGDYGYTF
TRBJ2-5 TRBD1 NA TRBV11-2 TGTGCCAGCAGCCCCGCTACAGGGGGTGAGACCCAGTACTTC CASSPATGGETQYF
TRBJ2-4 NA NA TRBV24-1 TGTGCCACCAGTGACGCTATAGCCAAAAACATTCAGTACTTC CATSDAIAKNIQYF
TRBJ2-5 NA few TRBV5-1 TGCGCCAGCAGCTTGATCCGCGTGGAAGAGACCCAGTACTTC CASSLIRVEETQYF
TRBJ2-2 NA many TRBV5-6 TGTGCCAGCAGCTTGGTTGACAGGACCACCGGGGAGCTGTTTTTT CASSLVDRTTGELFF
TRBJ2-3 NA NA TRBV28 TGTGCCAGCAGTCGGATGAAGATCGCAAGTACAGATACGCAGTATTTT CASSRMKIASTDTQYF
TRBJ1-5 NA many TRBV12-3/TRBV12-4 TGTGCCAGCAGTTTAGGGGGGGCTTGGAATCAGCCCCAGCATTTT CASSLGGAWNQPQHF
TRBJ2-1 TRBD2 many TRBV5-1 TGTGCCAGCAGTTTGGGACTAGCGGGAGGCAATGAGCAGTTCTTC CASSLGLAGGNEQFF
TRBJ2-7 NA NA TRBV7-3 TGTGCCAGCAGCCCGACCGCAGGCTCCTACGAGCAGTACTTC CASSPTAGSYEQYF
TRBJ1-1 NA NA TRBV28 TGTGCCAGCATGGGGGGCGCATTGACTGAAGCTTTCTTT CASMGGALTEAFF
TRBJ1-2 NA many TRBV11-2 TGTGCCAGCAGCTTAGGAAGTGGGGATGGCTACACCTTC CASSLGSGDGYTF
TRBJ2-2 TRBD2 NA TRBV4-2 TGTGCCAGCTCTTCACTAGCGGATAACACCGGGGGGCTGTTTTTT CASSSLADNTGGLFF
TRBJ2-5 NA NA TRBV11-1 TGTGCCGGCAGCCCTAGACAGCCCCAAGAGATCCAGTACTTC CAGSPRQPQEIQYF
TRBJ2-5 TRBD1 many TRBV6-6 TGTGCCAGCAGTTTGGACAGGAGACAAGAGACCCAGTACTTC CASSLDRRQETQYF
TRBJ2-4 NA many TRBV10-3 TGTGCCATCAGTGATGGGACTCTCATTCAGTACTTC CAISDGTLIQYF
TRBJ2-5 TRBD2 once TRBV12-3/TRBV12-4 TGTGCCAGCAGGCGAACGAGCGGGGCCCCCAGAGAGACCAAGTACTTC CASRRTSGAPRETKYF
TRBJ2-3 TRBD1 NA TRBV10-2 TGCGCCAGCAGTTACGACAGGGGGTTTAGCACAGATACGCAGTATTTT CASSYDRGFSTDTQYF
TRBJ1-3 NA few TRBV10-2 TGCGCCAGCATTCGGGACGGAGGCTCTGGAAACACCATATATTTT CASIRDGGSGNTIYF
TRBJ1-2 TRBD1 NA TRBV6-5 TGTGCCCGCAGTTATCAAGCAGGGGGATACGGCTACACGTTC CARSYQAGGYGYTF
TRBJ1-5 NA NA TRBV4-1 TGCGTCAGCAGCCAAGAGGGAGGGGGGCTTGGCAATCAGCCCCAGCATTTT CVSSQEGGGLGNQPQHF
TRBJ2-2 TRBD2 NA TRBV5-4 TGTGCCAGCAGTTCTAGCGGGATGGCCGAGGGGGAGCTGTTTTTT CASSSSGMAEGELFF
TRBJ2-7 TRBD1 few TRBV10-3 TGTGCCATCACAGGGAACAGGGGGTCGGAGCAGTACTTC CAITGNRGSEQYF
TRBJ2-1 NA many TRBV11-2 TGTGCCAGCAGCTTAGTGAAGGCGAGGGGAGTTCGGGGCTACAATGAGCAGTTCTTC CASSLVKARGVRGYNEQFF
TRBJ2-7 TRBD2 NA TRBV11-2 TGTGCTAGCATTCTAATGGAAGGAGCGGGAAGTGAGTACGAGCAGTACTTC CASILMEGAGSEYEQYF
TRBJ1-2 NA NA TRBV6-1 TGTGCCAGCATTGTGGCCACAGGGCCCTATGGCTACACCTTC CASIVATGPYGYTF